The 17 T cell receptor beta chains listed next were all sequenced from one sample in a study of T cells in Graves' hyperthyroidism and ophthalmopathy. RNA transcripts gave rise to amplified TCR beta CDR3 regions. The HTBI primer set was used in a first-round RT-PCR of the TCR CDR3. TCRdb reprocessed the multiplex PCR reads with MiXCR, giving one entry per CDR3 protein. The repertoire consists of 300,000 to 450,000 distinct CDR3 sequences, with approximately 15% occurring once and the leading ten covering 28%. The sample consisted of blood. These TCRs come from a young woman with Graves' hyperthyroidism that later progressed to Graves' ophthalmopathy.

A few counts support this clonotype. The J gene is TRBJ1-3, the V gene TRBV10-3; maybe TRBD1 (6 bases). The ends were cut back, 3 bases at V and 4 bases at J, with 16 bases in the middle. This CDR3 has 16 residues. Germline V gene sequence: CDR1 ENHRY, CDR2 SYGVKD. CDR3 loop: CAISDSGQPSGNTIYF. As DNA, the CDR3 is TGTGCCATCAGTGACTCCGGACAGCCGTCGGGAAACACCATATATTTT.

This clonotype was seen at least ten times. The CDR3 region has the DNA TGTGCCAGCAGCCACCCGCCTTGGGGGCAGGTCAGCTCCTACGAGCAGTACTTC. Amino acids: CASSHPPWGQVSSYEQYF. V gene TRBV11-3 combines with J gene TRBJ2-7; the D gene is possibly TRBD1 (6 bases). This CDR3 is 18 amino acids long. From germline, CDR1 is SGHNT and CDR2 YENEEA. V gave up 5 bases and J gave up 0 bases, with 23 bases separating them.

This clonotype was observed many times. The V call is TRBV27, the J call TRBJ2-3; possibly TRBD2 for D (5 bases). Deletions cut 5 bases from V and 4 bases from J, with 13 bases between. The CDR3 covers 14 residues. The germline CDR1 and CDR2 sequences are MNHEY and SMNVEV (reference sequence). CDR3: CASSPGPGSDTQYF. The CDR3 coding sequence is TGTGCCAGCAGTCCGGGCCCGGGGTCAGATACGCAGTATTTT.

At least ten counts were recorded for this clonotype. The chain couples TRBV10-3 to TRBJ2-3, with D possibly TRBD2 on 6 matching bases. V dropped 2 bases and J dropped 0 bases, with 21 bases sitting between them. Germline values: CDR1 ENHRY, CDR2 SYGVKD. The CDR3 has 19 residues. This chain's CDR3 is CAISEPQGGNRASTDTQYF. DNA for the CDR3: TGTGCCATCAGTGAGCCTCAGGGAGGTAATCGAGCCAGCACAGATACGCAGTATTTT.

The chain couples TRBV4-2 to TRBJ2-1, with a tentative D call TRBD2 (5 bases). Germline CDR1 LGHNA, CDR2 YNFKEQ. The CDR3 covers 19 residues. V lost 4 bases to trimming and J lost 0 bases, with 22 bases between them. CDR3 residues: CASSPRPALGASSYNEQFF. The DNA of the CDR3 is TGTGCCAGCAGCCCGAGACCCGCTTTGGGAGCAAGCTCCTACAATGAGCAGTTCTTC.

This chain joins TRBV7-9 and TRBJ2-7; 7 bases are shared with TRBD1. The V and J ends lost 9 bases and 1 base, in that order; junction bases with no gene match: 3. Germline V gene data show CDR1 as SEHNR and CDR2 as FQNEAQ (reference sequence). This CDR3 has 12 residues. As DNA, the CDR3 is TGTGCCAGTACAGGGGCGTCCTACGAGCAGTACTTC. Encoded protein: CASTGASYEQYF.

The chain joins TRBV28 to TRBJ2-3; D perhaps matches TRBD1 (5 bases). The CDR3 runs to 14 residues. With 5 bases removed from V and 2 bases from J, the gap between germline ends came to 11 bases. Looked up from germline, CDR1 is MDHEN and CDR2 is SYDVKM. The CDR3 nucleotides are TGTGCCAGCAGTATGGACAAGTCCACAGATACGCAGTATTTT. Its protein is CASSMDKSTDTQYF.

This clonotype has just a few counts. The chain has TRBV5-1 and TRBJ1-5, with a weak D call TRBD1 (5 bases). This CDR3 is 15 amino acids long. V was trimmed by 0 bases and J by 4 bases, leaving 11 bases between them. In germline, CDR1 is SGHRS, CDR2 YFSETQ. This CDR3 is CASSLGDGANQPQHF. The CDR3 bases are TGCGCCAGCAGCTTGGGGGACGGAGCTAATCAGCCCCAGCATTTT.

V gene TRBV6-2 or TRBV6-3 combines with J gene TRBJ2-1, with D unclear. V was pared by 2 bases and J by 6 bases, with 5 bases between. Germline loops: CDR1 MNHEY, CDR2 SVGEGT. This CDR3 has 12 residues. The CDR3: CASSYKGNEQFF. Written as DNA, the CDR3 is TGTGCCAGCAGTTACAAGGGCAATGAGCAGTTCTTC.

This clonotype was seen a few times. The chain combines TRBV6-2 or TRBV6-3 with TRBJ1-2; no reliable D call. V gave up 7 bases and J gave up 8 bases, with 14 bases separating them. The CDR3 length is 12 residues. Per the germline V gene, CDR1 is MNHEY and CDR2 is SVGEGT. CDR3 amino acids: CASTLDRGGYTF. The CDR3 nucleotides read TGTGCCAGCACCCTGGATCGTGGGGGCTACACCTTC.

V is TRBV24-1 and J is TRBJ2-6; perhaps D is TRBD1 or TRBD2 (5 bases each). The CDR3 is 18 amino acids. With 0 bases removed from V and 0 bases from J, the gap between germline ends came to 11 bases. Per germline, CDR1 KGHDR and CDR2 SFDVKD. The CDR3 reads CATSDLRAGSSGANVLTF. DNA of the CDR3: TGTGCCACCAGTGATTTGAGGGCAGGGAGCTCTGGGGCCAACGTCCTGACTTTC.

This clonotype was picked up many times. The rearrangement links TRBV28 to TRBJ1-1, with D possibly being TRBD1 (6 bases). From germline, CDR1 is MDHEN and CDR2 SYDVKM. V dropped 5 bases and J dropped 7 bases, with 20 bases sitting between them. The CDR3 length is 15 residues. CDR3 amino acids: CASSRHRVLRDEAFF. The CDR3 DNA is TGTGCCAGCAGTCGACACAGGGTTTTGCGCGATGAAGCTTTCTTT.

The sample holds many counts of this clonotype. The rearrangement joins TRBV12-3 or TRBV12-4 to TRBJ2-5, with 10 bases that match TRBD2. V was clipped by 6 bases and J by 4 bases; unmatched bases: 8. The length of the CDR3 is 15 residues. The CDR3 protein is CASRRTSGFGETQYF. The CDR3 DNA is TGTGCCAGCAGACGGACTAGCGGATTCGGAGAGACCCAGTACTTC.

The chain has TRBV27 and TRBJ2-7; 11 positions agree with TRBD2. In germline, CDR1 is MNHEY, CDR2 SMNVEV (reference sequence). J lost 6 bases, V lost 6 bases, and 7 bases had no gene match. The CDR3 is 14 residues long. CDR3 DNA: TGTGCCAGCAGCCATAGCGGGAGGGCCTCCGAGCAGTACTTC. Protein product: CASSHSGRASEQYF.

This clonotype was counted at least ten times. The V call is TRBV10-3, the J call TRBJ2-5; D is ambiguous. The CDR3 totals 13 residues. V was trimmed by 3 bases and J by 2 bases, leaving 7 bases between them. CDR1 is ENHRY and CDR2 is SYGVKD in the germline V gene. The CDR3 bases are TGTGCCATCAGTGAATTGTGGCAAGAGACCCAGTACTTC. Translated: CAISELWQETQYF.

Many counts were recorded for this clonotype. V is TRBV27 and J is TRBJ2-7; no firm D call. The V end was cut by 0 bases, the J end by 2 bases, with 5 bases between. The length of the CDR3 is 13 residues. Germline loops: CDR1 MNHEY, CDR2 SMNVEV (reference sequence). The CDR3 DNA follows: TGTGCCAGCAGTTTATCACTCACCTACGAGCAGTACTTC. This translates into CASSLSLTYEQYF.

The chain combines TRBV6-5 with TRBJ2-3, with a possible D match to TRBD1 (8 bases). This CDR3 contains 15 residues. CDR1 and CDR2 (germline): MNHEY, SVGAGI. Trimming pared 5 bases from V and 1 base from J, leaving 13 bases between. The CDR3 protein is CASSNRGGRTDTQYF. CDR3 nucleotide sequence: TGTGCCAGCAGTAACAGGGGGGGGCGCACAGATACGCAGTATTTT.